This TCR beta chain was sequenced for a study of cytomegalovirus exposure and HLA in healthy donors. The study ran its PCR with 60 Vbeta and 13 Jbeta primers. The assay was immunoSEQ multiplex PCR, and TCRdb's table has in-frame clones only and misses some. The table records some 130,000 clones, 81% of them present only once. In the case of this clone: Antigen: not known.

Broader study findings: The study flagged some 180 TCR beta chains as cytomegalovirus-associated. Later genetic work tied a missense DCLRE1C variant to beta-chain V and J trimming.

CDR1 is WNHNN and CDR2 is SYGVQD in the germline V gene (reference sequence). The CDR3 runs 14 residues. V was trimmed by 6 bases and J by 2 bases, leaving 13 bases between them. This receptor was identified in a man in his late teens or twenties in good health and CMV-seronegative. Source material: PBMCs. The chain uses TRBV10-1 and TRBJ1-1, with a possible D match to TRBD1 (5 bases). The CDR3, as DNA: TGCGCCAGCAGAGGCCCAGGGCCCAACACTGAAGCTTTCTTT. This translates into CASRGPGPNTEAFF.